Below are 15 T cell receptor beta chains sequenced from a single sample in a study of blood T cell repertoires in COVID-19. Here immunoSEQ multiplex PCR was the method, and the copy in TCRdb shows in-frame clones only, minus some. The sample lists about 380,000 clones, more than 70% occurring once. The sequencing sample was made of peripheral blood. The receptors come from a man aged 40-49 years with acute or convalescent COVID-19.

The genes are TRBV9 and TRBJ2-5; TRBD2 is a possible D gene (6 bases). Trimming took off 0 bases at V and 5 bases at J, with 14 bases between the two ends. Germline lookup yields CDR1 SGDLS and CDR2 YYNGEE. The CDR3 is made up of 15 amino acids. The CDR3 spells CASSVAGSLRETQYF. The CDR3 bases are TGTGCCAGCAGCGTAGCCGGGAGTCTGAGGGAGACCCAGTACTTC.

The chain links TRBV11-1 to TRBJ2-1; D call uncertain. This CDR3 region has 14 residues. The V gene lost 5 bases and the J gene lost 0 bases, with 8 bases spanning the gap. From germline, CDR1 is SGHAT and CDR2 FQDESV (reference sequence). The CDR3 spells CASSPFGSYNEQFF. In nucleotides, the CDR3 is TGTGCCAGCAGCCCATTCGGCTCCTACAATGAGCAGTTCTTC.

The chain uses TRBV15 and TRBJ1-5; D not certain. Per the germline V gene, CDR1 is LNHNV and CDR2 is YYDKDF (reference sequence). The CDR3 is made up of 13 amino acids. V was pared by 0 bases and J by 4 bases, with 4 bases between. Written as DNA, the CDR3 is TGTGCCACCAGCAGAGATAAAAATCAGCCCCAGCATTTT. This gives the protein CATSRDKNQPQHF. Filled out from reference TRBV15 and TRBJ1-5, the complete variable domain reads DAMVIQNPRYQVTQFGKPVTLSCSQTLNHNVMYWYQQKSSQAPKLLFHYYDKDFNNEADTPDNFQSRRPNTSFCFLDIRSPGLGDTAMYLCATSRDKNQPQHFGDGTRLSIL.

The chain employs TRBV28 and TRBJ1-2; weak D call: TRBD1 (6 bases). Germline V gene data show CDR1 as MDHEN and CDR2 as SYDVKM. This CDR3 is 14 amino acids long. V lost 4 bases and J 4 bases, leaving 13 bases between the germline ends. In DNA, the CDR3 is TGTGCCAGCAGTTCTACGGACAGCCTCTATGGCTACACCTTC. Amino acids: CASSSTDSLYGYTF.

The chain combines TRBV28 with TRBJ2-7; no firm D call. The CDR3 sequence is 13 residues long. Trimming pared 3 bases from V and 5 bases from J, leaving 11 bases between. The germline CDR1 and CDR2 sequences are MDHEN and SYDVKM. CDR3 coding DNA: TGTGCCAGCAGTTTTCGAGGCCGACACGAGCAGTACTTC. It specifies CASSFRGRHEQYF.

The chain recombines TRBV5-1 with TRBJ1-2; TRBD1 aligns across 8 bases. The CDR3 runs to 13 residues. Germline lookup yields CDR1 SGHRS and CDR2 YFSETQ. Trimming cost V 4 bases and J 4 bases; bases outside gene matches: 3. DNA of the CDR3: TGCGCCAGCAGCGTGACAGGGGCCTATGGCTACACCTTC. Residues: CASSVTGAYGYTF.

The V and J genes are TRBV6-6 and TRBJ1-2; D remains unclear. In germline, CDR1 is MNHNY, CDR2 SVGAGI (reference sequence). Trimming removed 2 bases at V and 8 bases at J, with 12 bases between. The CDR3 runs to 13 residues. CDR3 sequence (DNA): TGTGCCAGCAGTTACCCGATCCTGGAGGGCTACACCTTC. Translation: CASSYPILEGYTF.

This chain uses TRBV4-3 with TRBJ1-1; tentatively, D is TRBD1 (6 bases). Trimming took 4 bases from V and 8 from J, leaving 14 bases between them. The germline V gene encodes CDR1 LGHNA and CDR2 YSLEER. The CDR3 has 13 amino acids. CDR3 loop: CASSPPGGREAFF. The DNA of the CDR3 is TGCGCCAGCAGCCCCCCGGGGGGCAGGGAAGCTTTCTTT.

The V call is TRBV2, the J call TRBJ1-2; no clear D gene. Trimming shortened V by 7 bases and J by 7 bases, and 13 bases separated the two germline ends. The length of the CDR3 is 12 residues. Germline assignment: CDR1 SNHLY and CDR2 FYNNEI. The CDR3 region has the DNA TGTGCCAGCAATCGGGGATACGGTGGCTACACCTTC. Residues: CASNRGYGGYTF.

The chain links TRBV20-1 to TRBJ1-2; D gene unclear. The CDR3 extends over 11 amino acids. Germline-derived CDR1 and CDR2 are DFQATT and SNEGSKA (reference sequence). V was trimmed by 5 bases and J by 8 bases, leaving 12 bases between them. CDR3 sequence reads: CSAGEDSGYTF. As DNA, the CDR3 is TGCAGTGCTGGTGAGGATAGCGGCTACACCTTC.

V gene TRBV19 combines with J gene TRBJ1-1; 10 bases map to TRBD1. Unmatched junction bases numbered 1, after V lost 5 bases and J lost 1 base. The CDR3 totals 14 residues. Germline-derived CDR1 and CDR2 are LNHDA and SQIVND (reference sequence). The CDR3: CASSRDRGNTEAFF. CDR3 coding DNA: TGTGCCAGTAGTCGGGACAGGGGGAACACTGAAGCTTTCTTT.

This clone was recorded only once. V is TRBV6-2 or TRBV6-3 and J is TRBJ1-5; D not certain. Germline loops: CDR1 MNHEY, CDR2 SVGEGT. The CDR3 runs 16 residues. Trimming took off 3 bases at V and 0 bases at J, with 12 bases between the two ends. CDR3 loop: CASSYRRANSNQPQHF. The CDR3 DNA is TGTGCCAGCAGTTATAGGAGGGCCAATAGCAATCAGCCCCAGCATTTT.

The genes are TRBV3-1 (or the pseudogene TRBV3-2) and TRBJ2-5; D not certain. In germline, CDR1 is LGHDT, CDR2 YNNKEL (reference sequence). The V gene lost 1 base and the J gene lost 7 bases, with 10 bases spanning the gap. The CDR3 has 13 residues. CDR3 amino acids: CASSQVFGGTQYF. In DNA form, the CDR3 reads TGTGCCAGCAGCCAAGTTTTCGGCGGGACCCAGTACTTC.

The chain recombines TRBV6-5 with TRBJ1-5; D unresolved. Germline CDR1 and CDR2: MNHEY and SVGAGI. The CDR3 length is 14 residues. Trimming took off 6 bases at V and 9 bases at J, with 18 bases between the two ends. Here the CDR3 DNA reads TGTGCCAGCAGCCTAACGGCGGGGTCATGGCCCCAGCATTTT. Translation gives CASSLTAGSWPQHF.

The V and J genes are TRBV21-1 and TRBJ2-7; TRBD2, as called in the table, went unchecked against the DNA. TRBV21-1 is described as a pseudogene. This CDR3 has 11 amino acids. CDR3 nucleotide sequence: TGTGCCAGCAGCCCCCGGAGGGACGAGGACTTC. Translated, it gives CASSPRRDEDF.